The rows below give T cell receptor beta chains drawn from one sample of a study of shared clonotypes between healthy human individuals. Here immunoSEQ multiplex PCR was the method, and the copy in TCRdb shows in-frame clones only, minus some. The sample holds millions of clones, 93% seen once. Material: naive CD4+ T cells from PBMCs. The source of these receptors is a man aged 18 to 29 in good health. Some clones in this sample may be carry-over from other donors' samples. The CDR3 runs from the conserved cysteine through the conserved F or W. A D gene is named only where the DNA matches it firmly. Clone size is given for some rows only: seen once, a few or many times, or a class if the clone is expanded.

clone_size j_call d_call v_call cdr3_nt cdr3_aa
. TRBJ1-4 . TRBV5-6 TGTGCCAGCAGCTTGGTAGGGGATGAAAAACTGTTTTTT CASSLVGDEKLFF
. TRBJ2-5 TRBD2 TRBV13 TGTGCCAGCAGCTCAAGCGGGAGGGCCATGGAGACCCAGTACTTC CASSSSGRAMETQYF
. TRBJ2-1 . TRBV19 TGTGCCAGTAGTATCCCTGGGGGGTACAATGAGCAGTTCTTC CASSIPGGYNEQFF
. TRBJ2-2 . TRBV11-3 TGTGCCAGCAACACAAGGGACGGGGAGCTGTTTTTT CASNTRDGELFF
. TRBJ1-5 . TRBV5-5 TGTGCCAGCAGCCCGGGGACGGTCACTAATCAGCCCCAGCATTTT CASSPGTVTNQPQHF
. TRBJ2-6 . TRBV11-2 TGTGCCAGCAGCTTAGATCTCGGAAACTCTGGGGCCAACGTCCTGACTTTC CASSLDLGNSGANVLTF
. TRBJ1-5 . TRBV7-9 TGTGCCAGCAGCTCCCCCGGGGGGCCCCAGCATTTT CASSSPGGPQHF
. TRBJ1-1 . TRBV7-2 TGTGCCAGCAGCTCGTTGACGGAGAACACTGAAGCTTTCTTT CASSSLTENTEAFF
. TRBJ2-3 TRBD2 TRBV27 TGTGCCAGCAGTCCCTCTTCCTTGGGACTAGCGGGGGAGTGGGGCACAGATACGCAGTATTTT CASSPSSLGLAGEWGTDTQYF
. TRBJ1-3 TRBD1 TRBV28 TGTGCCAGCAGTCCGCATACAGGGGGCTCTGGAAACACCATATATTTT CASSPHTGGSGNTIYF
. TRBJ1-6 . TRBV10-3 TGTGCCATCGGAGGAGGGGAAGGCTCCTATAATTCACCCCTCCACTTT CAIGGGEGSYNSPLHF
. TRBJ2-5 TRBD1 TRBV28 TGTGCCAGCAGTTTCGGGACAGGAGGGGAGACCCAGTACTTC CASSFGTGGETQYF
. TRBJ2-7 TRBD2 TRBV7-3 TGTGCCAGCAGCTTAGCGGGAGTAGGCGAGCAGTACTTC CASSLAGVGEQYF
. TRBJ1-1 . TRBV27 TGTGCCAGCAGTTCCGGGACTCGGACTGAAGCTTTCTTT CASSSGTRTEAFF
. TRBJ2-4 . TRBV6-5 TGTGCCAGCAGTTTAAATCGACGGGGCAAAAACATTCAGTACTTC CASSLNRRGKNIQYF
. TRBJ1-5 . TRBV7-9 TGTGCCAGCAGTCACAGTGGGGTTGGGGGCCGTCAGCCCCAGCATTTT CASSHSGVGGRQPQHF
. TRBJ2-7 . TRBV19 TGTGCCAGTAGGGAACAGTTGGGGGCGGTGGAGCAGTACTTC CASREQLGAVEQYF
. TRBJ2-7 TRBD1 TRBV29-1 TGCAGCGTCTACCGGGACAGGGGAAACGAGCAGTACTTC CSVYRDRGNEQYF
. TRBJ1-2 . TRBV28 TGTGCCAGCACCTTACTCGGGACTCTCAACTATGGCTACACCTTC CASTLLGTLNYGYTF
once TRBJ2-1 . TRBV9 TGTGCCAGCAGCGTGGGGTCGGACACCAGCTCCTACAATGAGCAGTTCTTC CASSVGSDTSSYNEQFF
. TRBJ2-5 . TRBV5-5 TGTGCCAGCAGCTTGCCAGGGGCAGAGACCCAGTACTTC CASSLPGAETQYF
. TRBJ2-7 . TRBV4-3 TGCGCCAGCAGCCAGGGGGGTCGGGGGCCACCACACTTC CASSQGGRGPPHF
. TRBJ1-2 . TRBV5-1 TGCGCCAGCAGCCCAGCCACAGGGTTCTCTGGCTACACCTTC CASSPATGFSGYTF
. TRBJ2-2 TRBD2 TRBV10-3 TGTGCCATCAGTGACCATACTAGCGGGAGGGAAAGCGGGGAGCTGTTTTTT CAISDHTSGRESGELFF
. TRBJ2-2 . TRBV5-6 TGTGCCAGCAGCTTGAGGCAGCGGTACACCGGGGAGCTGTTTTTT CASSLRQRYTGELFF
. TRBJ2-2 . TRBV7-3 TGTGCCAGCAGCCCCGAACCGGGACTCCACACCGGGGAGCTGTTTTTT CASSPEPGLHTGELFF
once TRBJ2-7 . TRBV21-1 TGTGCCAGCAGCCCCCCGGACATCGCCTACGAGCAGTACTTC CASSPPDIAYEQYF
. TRBJ2-1 . TRBV29-1 TGCAGCGTTGAACGGTCCCCCCGACGCACCTACAATGAGCAGTTCTTC CSVERSPRRTYNEQFF
once TRBJ1-2 . TRBV28 TGTGCCAGCAGTTTACATTCCAGGGCCTATGGCTACACCTTC CASSLHSRAYGYTF
. TRBJ2-5 . TRBV2 TGTGCCAGCAGTGGAAGAACAGAAGAGACCCAGTACTTC CASSGRTEETQYF
. TRBJ2-5 . TRBV2 TGTGCCAGCGGGGCCCAGACTAGTCGCGAGACCCAGTACTTC CASGAQTSRETQYF
once TRBJ2-7 . TRBV28 TGTGCCAGCAGTTTAAGCTCCGACGGCTCCTACGAGCAGTACTTC CASSLSSDGSYEQYF
. TRBJ1-2 . TRBV30 TGTGCCCGCTACCGGGACGCCGGCTACACCTTC CARYRDAGYTF
. TRBJ2-3 TRBD2 TRBV28 TGTGCCAGCAGTCCCCTAGCGGGAGGGCCAGATACGCAGTATTTT CASSPLAGGPDTQYF
. TRBJ1-1 TRBD1 TRBV28 TGTGCCAGCAGTTTGGACAGGACCACTGAAGCTTTCTTT CASSLDRTTEAFF
. TRBJ2-2 . TRBV18 TGTGCCAGCTCACCAACTGCGGAGGCCGGGGAGCTGTTTTTT CASSPTAEAGELFF
. TRBJ2-2 . TRBV7-8 TGTGCCAGCAGCTTAGGAGCGGGCACCGGGGAGCTGTTTTTT CASSLGAGTGELFF
. TRBJ2-7 TRBD2 TRBV5-4 TGTGCCAGCAGCCGGGAAGGCGGGAGGAGGAACTCCGAGCAGTACTTC CASSREGGRRNSEQYF
. TRBJ2-5 . TRBV5-8 TGTGCCAGCAGCCTCCGAGAGACCCAGTACTTC CASSLRETQYF
. TRBJ2-7 TRBD2 TRBV6-5 TGTGCCAGCAGTTCTCACGGGGGGGACTTCTCCTACGAGCAGTACTTC CASSSHGGDFSYEQYF
. TRBJ2-2 TRBD1 TRBV6-6 TGTGCCAGCAGCCCACCCGGGACAGGGTCCGGGGAGCTGTTTTTT CASSPPGTGSGELFF
. TRBJ1-2 . TRBV18 TGTGCCAGCTCACCCTTGGCTCGAGCGGAGGACTATGGCTACACCTTC CASSPLARAEDYGYTF
. TRBJ2-7 . TRBV6-1 TGTGCCAGCAGTGAAAGGCGGCAAGCCTACGAGCAGTACTTC CASSERRQAYEQYF
. TRBJ2-7 . TRBV18 TGTGCCAGCTCACCACAGCGTAAGAGCTCCTACGAGCAGTACTTC CASSPQRKSSYEQYF
. TRBJ2-5 . TRBV5-1 TGCGCCAGCAGCCCCCTGTACCAAGAGACCCAGTACTTC CASSPLYQETQYF
. TRBJ1-1 . TRBV5-1 TGCGCCAGCAGCTTGTTCCCGGGGAACACTGAAGCTTTCTTT CASSLFPGNTEAFF
. TRBJ1-1 . TRBV7-2 TGTGCCAGCAGCTCCCAGGGGCCCGAAGCTTTCTTT CASSSQGPEAFF
. TRBJ1-1 . TRBV18 TGTGCCAGCTCACCACGGGTTGGGGAAGCTTTCTTT CASSPRVGEAFF
. TRBJ2-2 . TRBV18 TGTGCCAGCTCTCCCCTGAGGGAGGCAGAGCTGTTTTTT CASSPLREAELFF
. TRBJ2-1 . TRBV5-5 TGTGCCAGCAATCCGAGGCCCAATGAGCAGTTCTTC CASNPRPNEQFF
. TRBJ2-5 TRBD2 TRBV5-1 TGCGCCAGCAGCTCCCCGGGAGGCGCCGGGACCCAGTACTTC CASSSPGGAGTQYF
. TRBJ2-5 . TRBV7-3 TGTGCCAGCAGCTTTTCTAAGGGCAGGCGGGAGACCCAGTACTTC CASSFSKGRRETQYF
. TRBJ2-3 . TRBV6-6 TGTGCCAGCAGTTACTCGAGGGGTTTCGGCACAGATACGCAGTATTTT CASSYSRGFGTDTQYF
few TRBJ1-1 . TRBV2 TGTGCCAGCAGTGTAGAGACACAGAACACTGAAGCTTTCTTT CASSVETQNTEAFF